The 29 T cell receptor beta chains presented below share a single source sample, sequenced in a study of blood T cell repertoires in COVID-19. Profiling relied on immunoSEQ multiplex PCR, and the TCRdb table lists in-frame clones only, not all of them. This sample has roughly 300,000 clones, with about 90% found just once. What was sequenced was peripheral blood. All receptors derive from a woman aged 45-59 years who had recovered from COVID-19.

The chain carries TRBV7-2 and TRBJ2-7, with D possibly TRBD1 on 6 matching bases. V gave up 2 bases and J gave up 6 bases, with 11 bases separating them. Germline V lookup: CDR1 SGHTA, CDR2 FQGNSA. The CDR3 contains 13 residues. Here the CDR3 DNA reads TGTGCCAGCAGCTTAAACGGCAGGGGCGAGCAGTACTTC. Protein sequence: CASSLNGRGEQYF.

The chain joins TRBV29-1 to TRBJ2-1; TRBD2 matches 7 bases. This CDR3 spans 16 amino acids. Germline values: CDR1 SQVTM, CDR2 ANQGSEA. J lost 6 bases, V lost 5 bases, and 16 bases had no gene match. CDR3 DNA sequence: TGCAGCGTTAGGCCAGCGGGGCGGGAGTTTGGCAATGAGCAGTTCTTC. Its translation is CSVRPAGREFGNEQFF.

The V gene is TRBV3-1 (or the pseudogene TRBV3-2), the J gene TRBJ2-7, with a tentative D call TRBD1 (6 bases). Germline V gene data show CDR1 as LGHDT and CDR2 as YNNKEL (reference sequence). The V end lost 3 bases, the J end lost 3 bases, and 27 bases lay between the germline ends. This CDR3 has 19 amino acids. CDR3 in DNA: TGTGCCAGCAGCCACGCGACCGGGACACGCCGACCCACCCTCTACGAGCAGTACTTC. Translation gives CASSHATGTRRPTLYEQYF.

J is TRBJ2-5 and V is TRBV28, with 8 bases that match TRBD2. Germline assignment: CDR1 MDHEN and CDR2 SYDVKM. The CDR3 contains 15 residues. The V segment lost 1 base and the J segment 4 bases; nucleotides outside the gene matches: 5. CDR3 region: CASSLLGLGGETQYF. In nucleotides, the CDR3 is TGTGCCAGCAGTTTATTGGGACTAGGGGGAGAGACCCAGTACTTC.

The V gene is TRBV11-2, the J gene TRBJ1-1; 10 bases fit TRBD1. From germline, CDR1 is SGHAT and CDR2 FQNNGV. Losses at the gene ends were 5 bases for V and 3 bases for J; bases not matched to a gene: 6. The CDR3 runs to 15 residues. The CDR3 reads CASSLTGGSYTEAFF. The CDR3 DNA follows: TGTGCCAGCAGCCTGACAGGGGGCAGCTACACTGAAGCTTTCTTT.

CDR3 coding DNA: TGTGCCAGCAAAACTAGCGGGCTAAGCTCCTACAATGAGCAGTTCTTC. Protein: CASKTSGLSSYNEQFF. The rearrangement uses TRBV28 and TRBJ2-1; 9 nucleotides line up with TRBD2. Trimming at V came to 7 bases and at J to 0 bases, leaving 7 bases not matched to a gene. Per the germline V gene, CDR1 is MDHEN and CDR2 is SYDVKM. There are 16 residues in the CDR3.

V usage is TRBV6-2 or TRBV6-3 and J usage is TRBJ2-2; TRBD2 aligns across 11 bases. The CDR3 totals 16 residues. In germline, CDR1 is MNHEY, CDR2 SVGEGT. V dropped 3 bases and J dropped 4; count of bases not matched to a gene: 4. The chain's CDR3 is CASSYLAGGITGELFF. The DNA for the CDR3 is TGTGCCAGCAGTTATCTAGCGGGAGGTATCACCGGGGAGCTGTTTTTT.

The rearrangement joins TRBV11-2 to TRBJ2-3; 8 bases map to TRBD2. V gave up 2 bases and J gave up 1 base; unmatched junction bases: 11. The CDR3 covers 18 residues. Germline V gene lookup returns CDR1 SGHAT and CDR2 FQNNGV. The CDR3 sequence: CASSLRGVAGGRTDTQYF. In nucleotides, the CDR3 is TGTGCCAGCAGCTTACGGGGTGTGGCGGGAGGACGCACAGATACGCAGTATTTT.

The table lists this clone with many counts. The chain employs TRBV28 and TRBJ1-1; TRBD1 agrees at 8 bases. V lost 5 bases, J lost 5 bases, and 7 bases stayed unmatched. The V gene's germline CDR1 is MDHEN and CDR2 SYDVKM. CDR3 length: 14 residues. The CDR3 DNA is TGTGCCAGCAGTCCCTGGACAGGGACGACTGAAGCTTTCTTT. It encodes CASSPWTGTTEAFF.

The chain has TRBV5-6 and TRBJ1-3; TRBD1 is a possible D gene (6 bases). This CDR3 comprises 15 residues. Germline assignment: CDR1 SGHDT and CDR2 YYEEEE. Deletions cut 4 bases from V and 5 bases from J, with 16 bases between. As DNA, the CDR3 is TGTGCCAGCAGCAGTTTTGGGACATTAAGAAACACCATATATTTT. Translation gives CASSSFGTLRNTIYF.

The V gene is TRBV19, the J gene TRBJ1-4; no definite D call. The CDR3 consists of 15 residues. The V gene lost 3 bases and the J gene lost 7 bases, with 15 bases spanning the gap. Germline V gene lookup returns CDR1 LNHDA and CDR2 SQIVND (reference sequence). In DNA form, the CDR3 reads TGTGCCAGTAGTATCCTGGTGGACTGGGGTGAAAAACTGTTTTTT. Its translation: CASSILVDWGEKLFF.

The chain links TRBV5-1 to TRBJ2-7; 7 nucleotides agree with TRBD1. Germline V gene sequence: CDR1 SGHRS, CDR2 YFSETQ. V lost 2 bases and J lost 2; bases outside the gene matches: 4. The CDR3 consists of 14 residues. Written as DNA, the CDR3 is TGCGCCAGCAGCTTAGGACAGGCTCCCTACGAGCAGTACTTC. The encoded protein is CASSLGQAPYEQYF.

This chain joins TRBV19 and TRBJ2-1; perhaps TRBD1 as D (5 bases). The CDR3 extends over 14 amino acids. Between the trimmed V and J ends, which lost 5 bases and 4 bases, there was a span of 12 bases. Germline CDR1 reads LNHDA; CDR2 reads SQIVND (reference sequence). For the CDR3, the DNA is TGTGCCAGTAGTCCCGGCAGGGATTACAATGAGCAGTTCTTC. Translating gives CASSPGRDYNEQFF.

The sample holds many counts of this clone. The CDR3 region has the DNA TGTGCCAGCAGCACCAGACAGGCGACAGGCTATGGCTACACCTTC. Its translation: CASSTRQATGYGYTF. V is TRBV7-9 and J is TRBJ1-2; D possibly corresponds to TRBD1 (6 bases). CDR1 is SEHNR and CDR2 is FQNEAQ in the germline V gene (reference sequence). Trimming left V 5 bases short and J 4 bases short, with 17 bases between. CDR3 length: 15 amino acids. The whole variable domain, remainder taken from reference TRBV7-9 and TRBJ1-2, is DTGVSQNPRHKITKRGQNVTFRCDPISEHNRLYWYRQTLGQGPEFLTYFQNEAQLEKSRLLSDRFSAERPKGSFSTLEIQRTEQGDSAMYLCASSTRQATGYGYTFGSGTRLTVV.

This clone occurred a few times. The rearrangement joins TRBV9 to TRBJ1-6, with TRBD1 matching over 7 bases. The CDR3 extends over 14 amino acids. Trimming took 3 bases from V and 9 from J; bases not matched to a gene: 6. Germline lookup yields CDR1 SGDLS and CDR2 YYNGEE. The CDR3 region has the DNA TGTGCCAGCAGCGGAACAGGGGTTCGTTCACCCCTCCACTTT. It translates to CASSGTGVRSPLHF.

The rearrangement links TRBV5-6 to TRBJ1-1, with D unclear. The germline V gene has CDR1 SGHDT and CDR2 YYEEEE. V shed 4 bases and J shed 1 base, with 11 bases lying between them. The CDR3 has 14 residues. The CDR3 DNA sequence: TGTGCCAGCAGCCGGGGAAGACAGAACACTGAAGCTTTCTTT. Translated, it gives CASSRGRQNTEAFF.

The chain joins TRBV6-5 to TRBJ1-2; tentatively, D is TRBD1 (5 bases). Germline CDR1 is MNHEY and CDR2 is SVGAGI. Deletions cut 6 bases from V and 2 bases from J, with 7 bases between. This CDR3 has 12 residues. The CDR3: CASRRDNYGYTF. The CDR3, as DNA: TGTGCCAGCAGGCGGGACAACTATGGCTACACCTTC.

CDR3 in DNA: TGTGCCAGCAGTTTAGTTTATTTCTACGGGATTAGCACAGATACGCAGTATTTT. Its translation is CASSLVYFYGISTDTQYF. This chain connects TRBV27 to TRBJ2-3; possibly TRBD2 for D (5 bases). CDR1 and CDR2 (germline): MNHEY, SMNVEV (reference sequence). V shed 2 bases and J shed 0 bases, with 18 bases lying between them. The CDR3 sequence is 18 residues long.

This clone showed up just once. The chain has TRBV6-4 and TRBJ1-1, with 8 bases fitting TRBD1. With V trimmed by 9 bases and J by 0 bases, 9 bases remained unmatched. This CDR3 has 15 residues. Looked up from germline, CDR1 is MRHNA and CDR2 is SNTAGT. In nucleotides, the CDR3 is TGTGCCAGATATAAGGACAGGGCGGTGAACACTGAAGCTTTCTTT. It is translated as CARYKDRAVNTEAFF.

This clone was recorded only once. The chain is built from TRBV30 and TRBJ1-5; 7 nucleotides agree with TRBD1. Looked up from germline, CDR1 is GTSNPN and CDR2 is SVGIG (reference sequence). J gave up 4 bases and V 2 bases, and 2 bases lay outside the gene matches. The length of the CDR3 is 13 residues. The CDR3 loop is CAWSQDRNQPQHF. CDR3 bases: TGTGCCTGGAGTCAGGACAGGAATCAGCCCCAGCATTTT.

The chain carries TRBV28 and TRBJ1-4, with D unclear. This CDR3 has 14 residues. From germline, CDR1 is MDHEN and CDR2 SYDVKM. V shed 3 bases and J shed 4 bases, with 9 bases lying between them. The CDR3 bases are TGTGCCAGCAGTTTTCTCAGTCTTAATGAAAAACTGTTTTTT. Protein sequence: CASSFLSLNEKLFF.

The sample holds one count of this clone. The CDR3 loop is CASSLAEGNEYF. CDR3 in DNA: TGCGCCAGCAGCTTGGCCGAGGGAAACGAATATTTT. The chain employs TRBV5-1 and TRBJ1-3; no clear D gene. CDR1 is SGHRS, CDR2 YFSETQ, per germline. V dropped 0 bases and J dropped 15 bases, with 13 bases sitting between them. CDR3 length: 12 amino acids.

The gene calls are TRBV6-4 and TRBJ2-6; 9 bases map to TRBD1. This CDR3 has 18 residues. Germline V gene sequence: CDR1 MRHNA, CDR2 SNTAGT. The J segment lost 4 bases and the V segment lost 4 bases, leaving 11 bases of the junction unmatched. The CDR3 loop is CASSVTGTGPSGANVLTF. Written as DNA, the CDR3 is TGTGCCAGCAGTGTCACCGGGACAGGGCCGTCAGGGGCCAACGTCCTGACTTTC.

The gene calls are TRBV6-6 and TRBJ2-7; 10 bases are a match to TRBD2. CDR1 is MNHNY, CDR2 SVGAGI, per germline (reference sequence). The V segment lost 2 bases and the J segment 3 bases; nucleotides outside the gene matches: 4. The CDR3 loop spans 15 amino acids. CDR3 in DNA: TGTGCCAGCAGTTACGGGGCTAGCGGGGGCTACGAGCAGTACTTC. The encoded protein is CASSYGASGGYEQYF.

This chain joins TRBV5-4 and TRBJ2-1, with 7 nucleotides matching TRBD2. CDR3 length equals 17 residues. The germline V gene encodes CDR1 SGHNT and CDR2 YYREEE (reference sequence). The V and J ends lost 0 bases and 5 bases, in that order; junction bases with no gene match: 11. The CDR3 DNA is TGTGCCAGCAGCTTGGGTTCGGGACTAAGCCTAAACAATGAGCAGTTCTTC. Translation gives CASSLGSGLSLNNEQFF. The complete variable domain, with remaining parts taken from reference TRBV5-4 and TRBJ2-1, reads ETGVTQSPTHLIKTRGQQVTLRCSSQSGHNTVSWYQQALGQGPQFIFQYYREEENGRGNFPPRFSGLQFPNYSSELNVNALELDDSALYLCASSLGSGLSLNNEQFFGPGTRLTVL.

This chain uses TRBV5-1 with TRBJ1-2; D possibly corresponds to TRBD1 (5 bases). Germline assignment: CDR1 SGHRS and CDR2 YFSETQ. This CDR3 has 14 amino acids. Trimming removed 0 bases from V and 4 bases from J, with 10 bases in between. CDR3 amino acids: CASSLDRPAYGYTF. The CDR3 DNA sequence: TGCGCCAGCAGCTTGGACAGGCCAGCCTATGGCTACACCTTC.

The sample holds one count of this clone. This sequence joins TRBV7-2 and TRBJ1-3, with D uncertain. There are 16 residues in the CDR3. Trimming shortened V by 2 bases and J by 0 bases, and 11 bases separated the two germline ends. Germline lookup yields CDR1 SGHTA and CDR2 FQGNSA. The CDR3 loop reads CASSLTGGNSGNTIYF. The CDR3, as DNA: TGTGCCAGCAGCTTAACCGGCGGAAACTCTGGAAACACCATATATTTT.

The V call is TRBV6-5, the J call TRBJ1-4; a possible D gene is TRBD1 (5 bases). Per the germline V gene, CDR1 is MNHEY and CDR2 is SVGAGI. The CDR3 loop spans 14 amino acids. Deletions cut 0 bases from V and 9 bases from J, with 11 bases between. The CDR3 DNA reads TGTGCCAGCAGTTACTCGACTGACAGACAAAAACTGTTTTTT. Amino acids: CASSYSTDRQKLFF.

V gene TRBV28 combines with J gene TRBJ2-1; 7 bases are shared with TRBD1. V lost 7 bases and J lost 4; bases outside the gene matches: 7. This CDR3 is built from 14 residues. The germline V gene has CDR1 MDHEN and CDR2 SYDVKM. This CDR3 is CASNPTGAYNEQFF. The CDR3 DNA follows: TGTGCCAGCAACCCAACAGGGGCGTACAATGAGCAGTTCTTC. Using reference TRBV28 and TRBJ2-1 for the parts outside the CDR3, the full variable domain is DVKVTQSSRYLVKRTGEKVFLECVQDMDHENMFWYRQDPGLGLRLIYFSYDVKMKEKGDIPEGYSVSREKKERFSLILESASTNQTSMYLCASNPTGAYNEQFFGPGTRLTVL.